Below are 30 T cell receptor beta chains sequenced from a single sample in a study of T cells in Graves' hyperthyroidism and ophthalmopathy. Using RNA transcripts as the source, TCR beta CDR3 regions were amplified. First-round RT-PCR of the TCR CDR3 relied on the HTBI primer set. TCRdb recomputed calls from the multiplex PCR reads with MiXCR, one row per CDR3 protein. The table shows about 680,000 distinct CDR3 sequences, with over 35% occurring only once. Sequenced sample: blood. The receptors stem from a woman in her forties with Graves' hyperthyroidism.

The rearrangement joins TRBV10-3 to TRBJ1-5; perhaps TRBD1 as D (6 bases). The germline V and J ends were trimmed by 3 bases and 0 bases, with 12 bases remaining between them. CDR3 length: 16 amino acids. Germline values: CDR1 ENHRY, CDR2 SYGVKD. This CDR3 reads CAISDGQPNSNQPQHF. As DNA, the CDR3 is TGTGCCATCAGTGACGGACAGCCAAATAGCAATCAGCCCCAGCATTTT.

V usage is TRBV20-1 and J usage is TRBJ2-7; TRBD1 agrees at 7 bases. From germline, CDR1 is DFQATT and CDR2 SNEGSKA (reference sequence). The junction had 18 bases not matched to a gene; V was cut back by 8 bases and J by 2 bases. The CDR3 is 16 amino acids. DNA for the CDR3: TGCAGTCCTATGTATCTCGACAGGGAAATAACCTACGAGCAGTACTTC. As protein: CSPMYLDREITYEQYF.

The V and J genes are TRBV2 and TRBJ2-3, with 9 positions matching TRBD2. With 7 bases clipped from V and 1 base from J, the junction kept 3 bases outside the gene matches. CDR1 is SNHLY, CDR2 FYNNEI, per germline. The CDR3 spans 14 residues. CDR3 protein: CASKRGDRTDTQYF. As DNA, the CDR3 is TGTGCCAGCAAGCGGGGGGATCGCACAGATACGCAGTATTTT.

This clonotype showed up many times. CDR3 residues: CASSQGSNQPQHF. CDR3 nucleotides: TGTGCCAGCAGTCAGGGGTCAAATCAGCCCCAGCATTTT. The chain employs TRBV12-3 or TRBV12-4 and TRBJ1-5, with a tentative D call TRBD1 (6 bases). The V and J ends lost 5 bases and 4 bases respectively, with 9 bases between them. The CDR3 spans 13 residues.

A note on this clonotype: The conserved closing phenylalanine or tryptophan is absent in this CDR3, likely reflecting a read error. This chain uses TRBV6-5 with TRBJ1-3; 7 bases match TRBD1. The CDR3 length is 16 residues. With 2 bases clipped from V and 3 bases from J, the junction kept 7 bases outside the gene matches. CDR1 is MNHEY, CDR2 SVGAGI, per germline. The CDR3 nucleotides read TGTGCCAGCAGTTACAAGACAGGGATCGGTGGAAACACCATATATCTT. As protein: CASSYKTGIGGNTIYL.

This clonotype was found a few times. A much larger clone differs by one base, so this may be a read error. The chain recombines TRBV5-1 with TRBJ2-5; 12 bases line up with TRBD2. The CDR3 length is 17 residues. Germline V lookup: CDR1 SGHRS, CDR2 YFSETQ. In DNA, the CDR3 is TGTGCCAGCAGCTTGCAGGCTAGCGGGGGGGCCGCCAAGACCCAGTACTTC. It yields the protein CASSLQASGGAAKTQYF.

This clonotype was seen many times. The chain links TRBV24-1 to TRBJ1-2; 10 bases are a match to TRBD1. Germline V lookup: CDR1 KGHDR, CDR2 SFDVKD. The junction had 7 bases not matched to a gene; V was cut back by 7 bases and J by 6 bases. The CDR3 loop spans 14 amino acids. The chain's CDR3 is CATRDDRGLDGYTF. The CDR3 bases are TGTGCCACCAGGGATGACAGGGGGCTCGATGGCTACACCTTC.

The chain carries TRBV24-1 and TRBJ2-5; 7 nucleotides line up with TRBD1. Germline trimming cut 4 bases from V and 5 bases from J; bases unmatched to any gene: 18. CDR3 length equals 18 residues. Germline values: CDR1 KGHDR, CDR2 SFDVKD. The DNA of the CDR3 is TGTGCCACCAGTGAGACAGGGCGAGAGCAGGTTAACCCCGAGACCCAGTACTTC. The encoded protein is CATSETGREQVNPETQYF.

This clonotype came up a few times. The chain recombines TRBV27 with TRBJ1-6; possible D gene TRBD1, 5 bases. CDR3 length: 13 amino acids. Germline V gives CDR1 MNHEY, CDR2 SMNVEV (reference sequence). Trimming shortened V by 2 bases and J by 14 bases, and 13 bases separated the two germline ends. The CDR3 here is CASSLIRGSALHF. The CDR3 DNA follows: TGTGCCAGCAGTTTAATAAGGGGATCGGCCCTCCACTTT.

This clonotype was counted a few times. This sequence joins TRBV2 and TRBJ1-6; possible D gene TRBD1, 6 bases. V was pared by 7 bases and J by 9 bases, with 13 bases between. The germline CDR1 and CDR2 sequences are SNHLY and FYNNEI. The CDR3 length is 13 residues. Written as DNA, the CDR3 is TGTGCCAGCACAGGGGATCACGGTTCACCCCTCCACTTT. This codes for CASTGDHGSPLHF.

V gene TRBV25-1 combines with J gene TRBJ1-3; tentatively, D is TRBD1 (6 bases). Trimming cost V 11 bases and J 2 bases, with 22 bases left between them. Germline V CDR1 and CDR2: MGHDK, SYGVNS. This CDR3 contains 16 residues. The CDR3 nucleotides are TGTGCCCGATTGGGGCTGCCAGGGGTCCCTGGAAACACCATATATTTT. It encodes CARLGLPGVPGNTIYF.

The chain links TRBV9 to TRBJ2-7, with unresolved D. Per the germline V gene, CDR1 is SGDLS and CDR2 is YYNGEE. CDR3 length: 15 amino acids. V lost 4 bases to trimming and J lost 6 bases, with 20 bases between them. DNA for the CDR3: TGTGCCAGCAGCCAAGAGATTCTGGGTTTTGGCGAGCAGTACTTC. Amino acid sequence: CASSQEILGFGEQYF.

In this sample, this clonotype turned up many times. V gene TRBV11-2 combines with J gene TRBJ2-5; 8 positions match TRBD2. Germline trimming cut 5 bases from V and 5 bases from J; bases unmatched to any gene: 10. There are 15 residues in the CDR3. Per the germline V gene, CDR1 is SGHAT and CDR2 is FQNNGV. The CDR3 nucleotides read TGTGCCAGCAGCCTAGGCGGGAGGTCAGGGGAGACCCAGTACTTC. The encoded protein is CASSLGGRSGETQYF.

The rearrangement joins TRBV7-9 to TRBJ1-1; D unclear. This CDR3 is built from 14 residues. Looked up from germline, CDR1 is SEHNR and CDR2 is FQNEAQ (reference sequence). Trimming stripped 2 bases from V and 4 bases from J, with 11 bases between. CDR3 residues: CASSLPIVFTEAFF. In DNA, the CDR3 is TGTGCCAGCAGCTTACCAATCGTATTCACTGAAGCTTTCTTT.

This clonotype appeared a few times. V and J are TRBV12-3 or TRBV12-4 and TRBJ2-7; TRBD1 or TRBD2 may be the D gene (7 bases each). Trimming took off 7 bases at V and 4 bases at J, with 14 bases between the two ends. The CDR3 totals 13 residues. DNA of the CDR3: TGTGCCAGCACCCTCCAGGGGGGGTACGAGCAGTACTTC. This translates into CASTLQGGYEQYF.

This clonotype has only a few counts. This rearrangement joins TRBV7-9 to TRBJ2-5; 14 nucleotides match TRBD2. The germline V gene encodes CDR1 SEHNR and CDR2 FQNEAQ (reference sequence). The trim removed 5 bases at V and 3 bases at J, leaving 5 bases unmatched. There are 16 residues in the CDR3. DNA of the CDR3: TGTGCCAGCAGCCCCCTGGGACTAGCGGGAGAAGAGACCCAGTACTTC. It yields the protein CASSPLGLAGEETQYF.

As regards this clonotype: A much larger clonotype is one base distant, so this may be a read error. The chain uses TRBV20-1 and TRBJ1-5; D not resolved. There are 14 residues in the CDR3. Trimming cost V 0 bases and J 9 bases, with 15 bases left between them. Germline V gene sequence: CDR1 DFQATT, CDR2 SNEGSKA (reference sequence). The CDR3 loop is CSARDQPGPRPQHF. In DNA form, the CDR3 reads TGCAGTGCTAGAGACCAGCCCGGGCCTCGGCCCCAGCATTTT.

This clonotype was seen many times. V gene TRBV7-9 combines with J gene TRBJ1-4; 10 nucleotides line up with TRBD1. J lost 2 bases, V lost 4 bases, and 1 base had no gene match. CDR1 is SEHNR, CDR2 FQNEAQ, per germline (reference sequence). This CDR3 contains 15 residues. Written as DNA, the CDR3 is TGTGCCAGCAGCTCGGGACAGGGGACTAATGAAAAACTGTTTTTT. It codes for CASSSGQGTNEKLFF.

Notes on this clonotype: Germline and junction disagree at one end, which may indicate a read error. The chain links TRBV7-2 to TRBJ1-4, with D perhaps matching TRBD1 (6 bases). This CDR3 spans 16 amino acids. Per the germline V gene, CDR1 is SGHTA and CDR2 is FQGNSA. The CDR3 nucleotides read TGCGCCAGCAGCAAGACAGGAGTTGCAACTAATGAAGAACTGTTTTTT. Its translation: CASSKTGVATNEELFF.

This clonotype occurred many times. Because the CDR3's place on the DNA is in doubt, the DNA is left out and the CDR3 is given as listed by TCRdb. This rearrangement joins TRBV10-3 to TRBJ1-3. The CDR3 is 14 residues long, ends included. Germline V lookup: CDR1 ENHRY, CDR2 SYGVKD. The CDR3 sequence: CAISTSGSGNTIYF.

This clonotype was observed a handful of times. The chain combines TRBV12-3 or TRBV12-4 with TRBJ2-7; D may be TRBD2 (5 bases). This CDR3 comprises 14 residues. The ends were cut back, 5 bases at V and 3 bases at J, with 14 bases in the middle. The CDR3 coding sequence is TGTGCCAGCAGTCCTGTGGAGGAGCTCTACGAGCAGTACTTC. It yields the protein CASSPVEELYEQYF.

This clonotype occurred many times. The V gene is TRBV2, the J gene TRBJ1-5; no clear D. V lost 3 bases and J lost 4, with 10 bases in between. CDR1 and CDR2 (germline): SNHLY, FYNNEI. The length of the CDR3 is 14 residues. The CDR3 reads CASSEYVSNQPQHF. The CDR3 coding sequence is TGTGCCAGCAGTGAGTATGTCTCAAATCAGCCCCAGCATTTT.

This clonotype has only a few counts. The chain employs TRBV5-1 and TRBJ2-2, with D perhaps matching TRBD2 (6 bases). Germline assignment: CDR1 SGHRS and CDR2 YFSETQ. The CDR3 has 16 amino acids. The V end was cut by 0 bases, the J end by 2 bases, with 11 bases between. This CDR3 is CASSLDGSVNTGELFF. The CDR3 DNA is TGCGCCAGCAGCTTGGACGGGAGTGTTAACACCGGGGAGCTGTTTTTT.

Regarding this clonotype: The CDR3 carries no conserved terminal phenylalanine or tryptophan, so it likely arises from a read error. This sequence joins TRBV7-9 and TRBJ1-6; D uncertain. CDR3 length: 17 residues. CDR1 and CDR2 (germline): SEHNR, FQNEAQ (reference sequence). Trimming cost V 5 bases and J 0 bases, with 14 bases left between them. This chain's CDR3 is CASSEEDWGSYNSPLHL. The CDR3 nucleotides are TGTGCCAGCAGCGAAGAGGACTGGGGCTCCTATAATTCACCCCTCCACCTT.

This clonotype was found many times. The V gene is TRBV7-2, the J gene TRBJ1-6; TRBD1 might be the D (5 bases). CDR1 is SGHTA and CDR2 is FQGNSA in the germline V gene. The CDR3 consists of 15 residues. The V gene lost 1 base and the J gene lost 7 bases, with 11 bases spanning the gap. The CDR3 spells CASSLEEGPNSPLHF. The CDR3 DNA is TGTGCCAGCAGCTTAGAGGAGGGGCCGAATTCACCCCTCCACTTT.

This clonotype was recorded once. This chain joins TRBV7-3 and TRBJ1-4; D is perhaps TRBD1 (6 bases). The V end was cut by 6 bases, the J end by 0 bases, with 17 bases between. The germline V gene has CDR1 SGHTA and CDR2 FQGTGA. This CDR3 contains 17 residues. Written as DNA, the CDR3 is TGTGCCAGCAGTTACGGGGGCCCTGGGTCAACTAATGAAAAACTGTTTTTT. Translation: CASSYGGPGSTNEKLFF.

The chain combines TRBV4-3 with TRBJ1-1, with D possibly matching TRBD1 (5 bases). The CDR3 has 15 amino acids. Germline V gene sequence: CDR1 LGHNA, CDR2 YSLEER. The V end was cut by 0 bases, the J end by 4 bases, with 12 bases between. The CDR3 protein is CASSQDFFGGTEAFF. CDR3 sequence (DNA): TGCGCCAGCAGCCAAGATTTTTTCGGGGGCACTGAAGCTTTCTTT.

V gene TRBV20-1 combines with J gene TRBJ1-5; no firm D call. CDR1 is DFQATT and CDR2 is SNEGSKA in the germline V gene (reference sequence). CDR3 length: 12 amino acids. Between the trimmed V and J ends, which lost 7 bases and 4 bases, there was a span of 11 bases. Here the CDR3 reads CSVRDPNQPQHF. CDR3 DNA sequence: TGCAGTGTTAGGGATCCGAATCAGCCCCAGCATTTT.

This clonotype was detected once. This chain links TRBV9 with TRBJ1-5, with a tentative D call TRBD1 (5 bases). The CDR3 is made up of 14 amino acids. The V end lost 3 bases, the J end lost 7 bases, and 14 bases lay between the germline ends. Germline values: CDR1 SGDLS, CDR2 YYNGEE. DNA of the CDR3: TGTGCCAGCAGCGCAGGGACGGTGGGGCAGCCCCAGCATTTT. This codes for CASSAGTVGQPQHF. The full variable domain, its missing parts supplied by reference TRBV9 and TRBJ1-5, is DSGVTQTPKHLITATGQRVTLRCSPRSGDLSVYWYQQSLDQGLQFLIQYYNGEERAKGNILERFSAQQFPDLHSELNLSSLELGDSALYFCASSAGTVGQPQHFGDGTRLSIL.

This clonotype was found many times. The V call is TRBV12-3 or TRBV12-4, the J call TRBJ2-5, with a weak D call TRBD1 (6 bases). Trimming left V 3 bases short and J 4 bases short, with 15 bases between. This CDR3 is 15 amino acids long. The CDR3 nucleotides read TGTGCCAGCAGTTTCCCGCAGGGGCAGAGAGAGACCCAGTACTTC. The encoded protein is CASSFPQGQRETQYF.